What follows is one T cell receptor (beta chain) and its context. As yet, its antigen is unknown. With 1 base removed from V and 16 bases from J, the gap between germline ends came to 16 bases. The CDR3 totals 13 residues. Germline loops: CDR1 SGHVS, CDR2 FQNEAQ. The entry originates in a study of cytomegalovirus exposure and HLA in healthy donors. Researchers ran the PCR with 60 Vbeta and 13 Jbeta primers. The assay was immunoSEQ multiplex PCR, and TCRdb's table has in-frame clones only and misses some. Of approximately 90,000 clones in the sample, roughly 73% were seen once. Findings and caveats of the study: Presence/absence analyses took donor sequencing depth as roughly uniform. Common viral pathogens seemed to be connected with several of the most significant clusters, according to a later analysis.

The sequenced material came from PBMCs. The chain couples TRBV7-8 to TRBJ1-4; the D gene is possibly TRBD1 (6 bases). The receptor's source is a boy aged 5-17 years in good health and CMV-seronegative. CDR3 in amino acids: CASSLERGATRFF. In DNA form, the CDR3 reads TGTGCCAGCAGCTTAGAGCGGGGGGCCACCAGGTTTTTT.